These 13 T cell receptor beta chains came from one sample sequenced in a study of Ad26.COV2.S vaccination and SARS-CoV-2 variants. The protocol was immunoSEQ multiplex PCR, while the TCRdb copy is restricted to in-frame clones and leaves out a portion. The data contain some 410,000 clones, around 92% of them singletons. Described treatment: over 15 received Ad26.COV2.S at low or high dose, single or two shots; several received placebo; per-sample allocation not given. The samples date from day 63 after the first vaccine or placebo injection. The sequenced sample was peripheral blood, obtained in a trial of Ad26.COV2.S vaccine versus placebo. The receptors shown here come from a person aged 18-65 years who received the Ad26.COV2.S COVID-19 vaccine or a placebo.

CDR3 region: CASSLGGGTQETQYF. The CDR3, as DNA: TGTGCCAGCAGCCTCGGCGGGGGGACGCAAGAGACCCAGTACTTC. This rearrangement joins TRBV13 to TRBJ2-5; TRBD2 matches 8 bases. Looked up from germline, CDR1 is PRHDT and CDR2 is FYEKMQ (reference sequence). CDR3 size: 15 residues. After removal of 5 bases from V and 2 bases from J, the junction contained 7 bases not matched to a gene.

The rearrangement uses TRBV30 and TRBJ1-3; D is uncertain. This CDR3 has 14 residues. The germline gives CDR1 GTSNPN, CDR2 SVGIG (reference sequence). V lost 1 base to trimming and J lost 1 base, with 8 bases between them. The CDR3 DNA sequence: TGTGCCTGGAGTGCGGATCCATCTGGAAACACCATATATTTT. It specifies CAWSADPSGNTIYF.

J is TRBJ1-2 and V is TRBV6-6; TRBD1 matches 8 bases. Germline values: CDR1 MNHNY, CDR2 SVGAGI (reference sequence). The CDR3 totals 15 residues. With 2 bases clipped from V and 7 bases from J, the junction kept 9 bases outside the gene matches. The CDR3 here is CASSYAHGTGSGYTF. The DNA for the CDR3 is TGTGCCAGCAGTTACGCCCACGGGACAGGAAGTGGCTACACCTTC.

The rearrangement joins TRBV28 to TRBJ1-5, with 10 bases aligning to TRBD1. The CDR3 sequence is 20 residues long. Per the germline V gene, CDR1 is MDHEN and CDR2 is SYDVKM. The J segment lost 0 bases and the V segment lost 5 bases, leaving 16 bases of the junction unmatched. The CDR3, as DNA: TGTGCCAGCAGTACCGAGATCCGGGACAGGGGATTAATTAGCAATCAGCCCCAGCATTTT. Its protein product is CASSTEIRDRGLISNQPQHF. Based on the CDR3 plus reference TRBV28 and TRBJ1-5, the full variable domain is DVKVTQSSRYLVKRTGEKVFLECVQDMDHENMFWYRQDPGLGLRLIYFSYDVKMKEKGDIPEGYSVSREKKERFSLILESASTNQTSMYLCASSTEIRDRGLISNQPQHFGDGTRLSIL.

The CDR3 reads CASRREPPLHF. In DNA form, the CDR3 reads TGTGCCAGCAGGCGGGAACCACCCCTCCACTTT. The chain joins TRBV12-3 or TRBV12-4 to TRBJ1-6; D unclear. V was clipped by 6 bases and J by 11 bases, with 8 bases between them. The length of the CDR3 is 11 residues.

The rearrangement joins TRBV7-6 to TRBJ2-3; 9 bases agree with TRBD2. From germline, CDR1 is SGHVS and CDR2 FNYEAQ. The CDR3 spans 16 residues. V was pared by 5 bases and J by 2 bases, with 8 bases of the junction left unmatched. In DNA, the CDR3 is TGTGCCAGCAGCAAAAGTCCTAGCGGGGTCACAGATACGCAGTATTTT. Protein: CASSKSPSGVTDTQYF.

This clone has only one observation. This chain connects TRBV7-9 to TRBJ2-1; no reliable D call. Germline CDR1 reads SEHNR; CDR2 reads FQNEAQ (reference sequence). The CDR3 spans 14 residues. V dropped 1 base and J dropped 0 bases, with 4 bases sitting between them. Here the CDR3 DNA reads TGTGCCAGCAGCTTAGAGGACTCCTACAATGAGCAGTTCTTC. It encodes CASSLEDSYNEQFF.

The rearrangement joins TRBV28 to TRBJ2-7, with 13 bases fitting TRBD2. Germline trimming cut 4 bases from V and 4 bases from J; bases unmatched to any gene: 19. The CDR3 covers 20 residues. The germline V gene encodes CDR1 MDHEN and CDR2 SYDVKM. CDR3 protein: CASSSYTSGGAISNPYEQYF. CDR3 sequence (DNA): TGTGCCAGCAGTTCATATACTAGCGGGGGGGCCATATCCAACCCTTACGAGCAGTACTTC.

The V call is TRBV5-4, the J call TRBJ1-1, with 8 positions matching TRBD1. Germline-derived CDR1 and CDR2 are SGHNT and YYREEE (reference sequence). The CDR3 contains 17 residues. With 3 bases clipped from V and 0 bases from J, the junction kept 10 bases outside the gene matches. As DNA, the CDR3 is TGTGCCAGCAGCTCTCTACAGGGGGAGTCGGTGAACACTGAAGCTTTCTTT. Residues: CASSSLQGESVNTEAFF.

In DNA, the CDR3 is TGTGCCAGCAGTTACCGGACAGGGGATAATTCACCCCTCCACTTT. Translating it yields CASSYRTGDNSPLHF. The chain links TRBV6-5 to TRBJ1-6; 9 positions match TRBD1. The V and J ends lost 2 bases and 5 bases, in that order; junction bases with no gene match: 1. The CDR3 is 15 amino acids. Germline assignment: CDR1 MNHEY and CDR2 SVGAGI.

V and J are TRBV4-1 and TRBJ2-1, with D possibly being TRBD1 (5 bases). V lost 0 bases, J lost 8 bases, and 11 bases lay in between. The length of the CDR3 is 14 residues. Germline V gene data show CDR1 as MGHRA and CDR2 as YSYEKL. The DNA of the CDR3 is TGCGCCAGCAGCCAAGAAGCTAGGGGCGATGAGCAGTTCTTC. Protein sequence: CASSQEARGDEQFF.

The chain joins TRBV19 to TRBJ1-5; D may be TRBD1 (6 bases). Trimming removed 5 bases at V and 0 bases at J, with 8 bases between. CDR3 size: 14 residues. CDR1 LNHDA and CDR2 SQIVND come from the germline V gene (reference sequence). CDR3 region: CASSLQGSNQPQHF. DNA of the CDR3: TGTGCCAGTAGTCTACAGGGTAGCAATCAGCCCCAGCATTTT.

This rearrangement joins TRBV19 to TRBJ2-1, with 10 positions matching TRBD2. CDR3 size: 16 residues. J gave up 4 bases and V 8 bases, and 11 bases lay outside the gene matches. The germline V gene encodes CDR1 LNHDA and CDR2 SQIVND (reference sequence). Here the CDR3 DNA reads TGTGCCAGTTCTAACGGGGGACTAGCGATGTACAATGAGCAGTTCTTC. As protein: CASSNGGLAMYNEQFF. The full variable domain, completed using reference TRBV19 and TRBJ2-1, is DGGITQSPKYLFRKEGQNVTLSCEQNLNHDAMYWYRQDPGQGLRLIYYSQIVNDFQKGDIAEGYSVSREKKESFPLTVTSAQKNPTAFYLCASSNGGLAMYNEQFFGPGTRLTVL.